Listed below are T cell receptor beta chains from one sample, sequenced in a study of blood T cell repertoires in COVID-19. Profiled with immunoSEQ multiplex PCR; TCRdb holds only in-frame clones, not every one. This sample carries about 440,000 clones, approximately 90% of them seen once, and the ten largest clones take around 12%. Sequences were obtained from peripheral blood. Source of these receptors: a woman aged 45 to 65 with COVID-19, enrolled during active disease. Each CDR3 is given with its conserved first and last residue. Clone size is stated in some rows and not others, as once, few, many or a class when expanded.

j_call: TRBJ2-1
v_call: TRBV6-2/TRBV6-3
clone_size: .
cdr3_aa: CASSYSPLAGIYNEQFF

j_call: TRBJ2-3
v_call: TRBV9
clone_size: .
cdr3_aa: CASSPSGGRDTDTQYF

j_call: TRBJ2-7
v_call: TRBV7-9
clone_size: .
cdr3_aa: CASSSPATGIYEQYF

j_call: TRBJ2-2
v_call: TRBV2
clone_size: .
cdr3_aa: CASSEGLLRRQLFF

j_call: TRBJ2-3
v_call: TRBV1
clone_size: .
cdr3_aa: CTSSQERITDTQYF

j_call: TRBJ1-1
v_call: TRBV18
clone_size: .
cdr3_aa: CASSRTTSNTEAFF

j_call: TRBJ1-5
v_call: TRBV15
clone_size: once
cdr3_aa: CATSRDMGAGQPQHF

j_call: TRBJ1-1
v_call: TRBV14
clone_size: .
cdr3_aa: CASSQDGPQGHLEAFF

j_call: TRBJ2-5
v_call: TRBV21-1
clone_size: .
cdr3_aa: CASSKVGTGWEETQYF

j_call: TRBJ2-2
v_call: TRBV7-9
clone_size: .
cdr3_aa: CASSAGGGPNTGELFF

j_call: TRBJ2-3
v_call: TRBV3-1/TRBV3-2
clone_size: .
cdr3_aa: CASSLSSGDIRDTQYF

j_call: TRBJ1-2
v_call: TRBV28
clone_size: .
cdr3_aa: CASSTGGVPRGYTF

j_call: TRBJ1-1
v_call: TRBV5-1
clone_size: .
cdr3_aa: CASSSDRGTEAFF